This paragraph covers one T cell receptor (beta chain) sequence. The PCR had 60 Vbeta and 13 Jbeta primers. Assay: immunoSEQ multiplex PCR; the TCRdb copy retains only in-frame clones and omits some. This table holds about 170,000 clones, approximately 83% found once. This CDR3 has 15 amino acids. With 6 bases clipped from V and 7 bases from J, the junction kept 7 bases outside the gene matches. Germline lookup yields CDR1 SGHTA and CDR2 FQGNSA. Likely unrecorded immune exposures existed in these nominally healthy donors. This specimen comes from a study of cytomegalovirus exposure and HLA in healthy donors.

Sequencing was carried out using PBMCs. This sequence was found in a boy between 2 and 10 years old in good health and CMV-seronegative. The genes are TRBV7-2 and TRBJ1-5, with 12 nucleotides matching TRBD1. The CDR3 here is CASSWDRGREQPQHF. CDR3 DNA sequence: TGTGCCAGCAGTTGGGACAGGGGGCGCGAACAGCCCCAGCATTTT.